The 23 T cell receptor beta chains in this list originate from one sample, sequenced in a study of OX40 agonist ivuxolimab in advanced cancers. The assay was immunoSEQ multiplex PCR, and TCRdb's table has in-frame clones only and misses some. The sample comprises 60,000 or so clones, 86% of which are singletons, and approximately 12% rests with the top ten. Specimen: CD4+ or CD8+ T cells sorted from blood, collected in a trial of the OX40 agonist ivuxolimab. The receptors were gathered from an adult with an advanced solid tumor such as melanoma, head and neck, liver or kidney cancer.

The chain combines TRBV28 with TRBJ2-7; 9 nucleotides match TRBD1. Germline CDR1 and CDR2: MDHEN and SYDVKM. CDR3 length: 14 residues. V gave up 5 bases and J gave up 2 bases; unmatched junction bases: 4. CDR3 bases: TGTGCCAGCAGTGGGACAGGGATAACCTACGAGCAGTACTTC. Residues: CASSGTGITYEQYF.

This chain connects TRBV5-5 to TRBJ1-1, with D perhaps TRBD1 (6 bases). Germline lookup yields CDR1 SGHKS and CDR2 YYEKEE (reference sequence). The CDR3 has 12 residues. Trimming shortened V by 2 bases and J by 7 bases, and 9 bases separated the two germline ends. The DNA for the CDR3 is TGTGCCAGCAGCTTACACAGGGTTGAAGCTTTCTTT. This gives the protein CASSLHRVEAFF.

The gene calls are TRBV27 and TRBJ2-7; D call uncertain. V was pared by 2 bases and J by 1 base, with 9 bases between. This CDR3 contains 14 residues. Per the germline V gene, CDR1 is MNHEY and CDR2 is SMNVEV (reference sequence). In DNA, the CDR3 is TGTGCCAGCAGTTTACTCAGGTTGTCCTACGAGCAGTACTTC. This sequence encodes CASSLLRLSYEQYF.

The chain employs TRBV15 and TRBJ2-7; D uncertain. Trimming removed 1 base from V and 5 bases from J, with 18 bases in between. This CDR3 spans 16 amino acids. Germline CDR1 reads LNHNV; CDR2 reads YYDKDF (reference sequence). This CDR3 is CATSRARAGPMDEQYF. The CDR3 nucleotides are TGTGCCACCAGCAGAGCCCGGGCCGGTCCCATGGACGAGCAGTACTTC.

This chain links TRBV7-9 with TRBJ2-7; D call uncertain. The CDR3 has 13 residues. The V gene lost 6 bases and the J gene lost 2 bases, with 11 bases spanning the gap. Germline CDR1 and CDR2: SEHNR and FQNEAQ (reference sequence). The CDR3 DNA follows: TGTGCCAGCAGTCCTAGTGGCCCCTACGAGCAGTACTTC. This encodes CASSPSGPYEQYF.

This chain links TRBV10-3 with TRBJ1-2; the D gene is possibly TRBD1 (5 bases). Germline CDR1 reads ENHRY; CDR2 reads SYGVKD. V was pared by 7 bases and J by 4 bases, with 13 bases between. CDR3 length: 13 residues. CDR3 amino acids: CAIKDSLGYGYTF. The CDR3 DNA reads TGTGCCATCAAAGACAGCTTGGGCTATGGCTACACCTTC.

The rearrangement links TRBV27 to TRBJ1-2; 9 nucleotides match TRBD1. CDR1 and CDR2 from the germline V gene are MNHEY and SMNVEV (reference sequence). The CDR3 contains 13 residues. V lost 0 bases to trimming and J lost 8 bases; unmatched junction nucleotides: 1. The CDR3 coding sequence is TGTGCCAGCAGTTTATCGACAGGGGGGGGCTACACCTTC. Protein product: CASSLSTGGGYTF.

The chain has TRBV6-5 and TRBJ1-1; D unclear. V was cut by 2 bases and J by 1 base, with 8 bases left in between. Germline loops: CDR1 MNHEY, CDR2 SVGAGI. This CDR3 is 14 amino acids long. CDR3 DNA: TGTGCCAGCAGTTACCGGACCGGGAACACTGAAGCTTTCTTT. Translated: CASSYRTGNTEAFF.

This clone was detected only a few times. This chain uses TRBV27 with TRBJ1-2; D perhaps matches TRBD1 (5 bases). The V end lost 6 bases, the J end lost 4 bases, and 9 bases lay between the germline ends. Germline CDR1 reads MNHEY; CDR2 reads SMNVEV (reference sequence). CDR3 length equals 12 residues. As DNA, the CDR3 is TGTGCCAGCAGCCCAGACAGCTATGGCTACACCTTC. It codes for CASSPDSYGYTF.

The chain is built from TRBV9 and TRBJ1-1; weak D call: TRBD1 (6 bases). The germline V and J ends were trimmed by 4 bases and 2 bases, with 12 bases remaining between them. This CDR3 spans 14 amino acids. Germline V gene sequence: CDR1 SGDLS, CDR2 YYNGEE. The CDR3 DNA reads as TGTGCCAGCAGCCCCCTGGACAGCAACACTGAAGCTTTCTTT. It is translated as CASSPLDSNTEAFF.

The J gene is TRBJ2-4, the V gene TRBV10-3; 8 bases are shared with TRBD1. Germline-derived CDR1 and CDR2 are ENHRY and SYGVKD. The CDR3 consists of 17 residues. The V and J ends lost 0 bases and 1 base, in that order; junction bases with no gene match: 5. CDR3 region: CAISESTRTGAKNIQYF. The CDR3 nucleotides are TGTGCCATCAGTGAGTCGACCCGGACAGGGGCCAAAAACATTCAGTACTTC.

This chain connects TRBV2 to TRBJ1-2; tentatively, D is TRBD1 (6 bases). Trimming shortened V by 1 base and J by 2 bases, and 14 bases separated the two germline ends. The CDR3 is 16 amino acids. Germline V CDR1 and CDR2: SNHLY, FYNNEI. In DNA form, the CDR3 reads TGTGCCAGCAGTGAAGGCAGGGGCGACTCAAACTATGGCTACACCTTC. It encodes CASSEGRGDSNYGYTF.

This clone was counted a few times. The chain recombines TRBV2 with TRBJ2-7; TRBD1 might be the D (7 bases). Per the germline V gene, CDR1 is SNHLY and CDR2 is FYNNEI. CDR3 length: 15 residues. The ends were cut back, 1 base at V and 1 base at J, with 11 bases in the middle. The DNA of the CDR3 is TGTGCCAGCAGTGAAGGGGGGGACAGATCCTACGAGCAGTACTTC. Its translation: CASSEGGDRSYEQYF. Looking up the rest from reference TRBV2 and TRBJ2-7 gives the full variable domain: EPEVTQTPSHQVTQMGQEVILRCVPISNHLYFYWYRQILGQKVEFLVSFYNNEISEKSEIFDDQFSVERPDGSNFTLKIRSTKLEDSAMYFCASSEGGDRSYEQYFGPGTRLTVT.

The chain is built from TRBV28 and TRBJ2-1, with TRBD1 matching over 8 bases. The CDR3 totals 18 residues. Germline CDR1 MDHEN, CDR2 SYDVKM. J lost 7 bases, V lost 6 bases, and 20 bases had no gene match. CDR3 protein: CASSSGTGSEASMNEQFF. Here the CDR3 DNA reads TGTGCCAGCAGCTCCGGGACAGGCAGTGAGGCCTCTATGAATGAGCAGTTCTTC. Full variable domain (outside the CDR3, taken from reference TRBV28 and TRBJ2-1): DVKVTQSSRYLVKRTGEKVFLECVQDMDHENMFWYRQDPGLGLRLIYFSYDVKMKEKGDIPEGYSVSREKKERFSLILESASTNQTSMYLCASSSGTGSEASMNEQFFGPGTRLTVL.

This chain connects TRBV7-3 to TRBJ1-1; 9 bases fit TRBD1. Germline V lookup: CDR1 SGHTA, CDR2 FQGTGA. The junction had 4 bases not matched to a gene; V was cut back by 4 bases and J by 1 base. The CDR3 is made up of 15 amino acids. The CDR3 loop is CASSYLTGGNTEAFF. In DNA, the CDR3 is TGTGCCAGCAGCTACCTGACAGGGGGGAACACTGAAGCTTTCTTT. Full variable domain (rest looked up from reference TRBV7-3 and TRBJ1-1): GAGVSQTPSNKVTEKGKYVELRCDPISGHTALYWYRQSLGQGPEFLIYFQGTGAADDSGLPNDRFFAVRPEGSVSTLKIQRTERGDSAVYLCASSYLTGGNTEAFFGQGTRLTVV.

This rearrangement joins TRBV6-6 to TRBJ2-2; TRBD1 agrees at 9 bases. The germline V gene has CDR1 MNHNY and CDR2 SVGAGI (reference sequence). CDR3 length: 15 residues. The J segment lost 6 bases and the V segment lost 6 bases, leaving 8 bases of the junction unmatched. This CDR3 reads CASRHGTGTPGELFF. DNA for the CDR3: TGTGCCAGCAGGCACGGGACAGGGACGCCCGGGGAGCTGTTTTTT.

V usage is TRBV9 and J usage is TRBJ1-1; D is perhaps TRBD1 (6 bases). Germline V gene data show CDR1 as SGDLS and CDR2 as YYNGEE. Between the trimmed V and J ends, which lost 2 bases and 7 bases, there was a span of 21 bases. This CDR3 has 16 amino acids. The CDR3 DNA reads as TGTGCCAGCAGCGTCAATCCGGGACACCCGAGGGATGAAGCTTTCTTT. Translated, it gives CASSVNPGHPRDEAFF.

This sequence joins TRBV6-5 and TRBJ2-5; D gene ambiguous. This CDR3 comprises 12 residues. Germline V lookup: CDR1 MNHEY, CDR2 SVGAGI. Trimming shortened V by 4 bases and J by 5 bases, and 8 bases separated the two germline ends. CDR3 nucleotides: TGTGCCAGCAGTTCCGTTGGGGAGACCCAGTACTTC. Amino acids: CASSSVGETQYF.

This clone was recorded many times. This rearrangement joins TRBV27 to TRBJ2-7, with D possibly matching TRBD1 (6 bases). The CDR3 runs 13 residues. Trimming stripped 8 bases from V and 0 bases from J, with 11 bases between. From germline, CDR1 is MNHEY and CDR2 SMNVEV (reference sequence). The CDR3 DNA reads as TGTGCCAGCGGCTGGACAGCCTCCTACGAGCAGTACTTC. Amino acids: CASGWTASYEQYF.

The rearrangement joins TRBV7-9 to TRBJ2-7; D gene uncertain. The CDR3 loop spans 12 amino acids. CDR1 is SEHNR and CDR2 is FQNEAQ in the germline V gene (reference sequence). Deletions cut 5 bases from V and 4 bases from J, with 9 bases between. The CDR3 region has the DNA TGTGCCAGCAGCCCCCTGGATTACGAGCAGTACTTC. Encoded protein: CASSPLDYEQYF.

The CDR3 DNA sequence: TGTGCCAGCAGTTACTCGGATTCATCCTACAATGAGCAGTTCTTC. As protein: CASSYSDSSYNEQFF. The genes are TRBV6-6 and TRBJ2-1; D unclear. This CDR3 comprises 15 residues. CDR1 is MNHNY and CDR2 is SVGAGI in the germline V gene (reference sequence). The V and J ends lost 0 bases and 1 base respectively, with 7 bases between them.

This clone showed up just a few times. The sample carries other DNA sequences with the same CDR3. The chain uses TRBV2 and TRBJ1-1; no definite D call. Germline loops: CDR1 SNHLY, CDR2 FYNNEI. Trimming shortened V by 5 bases and J by 7 bases, and 5 bases separated the two germline ends. This CDR3 region has 10 residues. In DNA form, the CDR3 reads TGTGCCAGCAGTCTAGGTGAAGCTTTCTTT. It is translated as CASSLGEAFF.

The genes are TRBV6-6 and TRBJ1-1; D uncertain. This CDR3 has 13 residues. Germline values: CDR1 MNHNY, CDR2 SVGAGI (reference sequence). V was trimmed by 1 base and J by 0 bases, leaving 3 bases between them. CDR3 nucleotide sequence: TGTGCCAGCAGTTACTACGTGAACACTGAAGCTTTCTTT. It specifies CASSYYVNTEAFF.